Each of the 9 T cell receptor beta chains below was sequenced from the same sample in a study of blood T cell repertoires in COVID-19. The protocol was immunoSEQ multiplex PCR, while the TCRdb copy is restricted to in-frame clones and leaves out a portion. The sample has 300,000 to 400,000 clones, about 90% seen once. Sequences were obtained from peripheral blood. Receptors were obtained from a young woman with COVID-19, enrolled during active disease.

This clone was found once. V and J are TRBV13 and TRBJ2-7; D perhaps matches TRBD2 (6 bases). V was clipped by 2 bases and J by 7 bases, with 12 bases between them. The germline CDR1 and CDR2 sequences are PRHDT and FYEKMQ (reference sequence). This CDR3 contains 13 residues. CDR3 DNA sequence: TGTGCCAGCAGCTTAAGGCGTGCGGGGGAGCAGTACGTC. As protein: CASSLRRAGEQYV.

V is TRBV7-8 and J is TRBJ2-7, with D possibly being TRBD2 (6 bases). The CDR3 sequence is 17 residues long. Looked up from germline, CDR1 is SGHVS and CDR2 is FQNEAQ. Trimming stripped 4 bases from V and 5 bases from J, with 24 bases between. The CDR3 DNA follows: TGTGCCAGCAGCTCCGGGAGAGTCCGGCCCCTGCAGCACGAGCAGTACTTC. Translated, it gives CASSSGRVRPLQHEQYF.

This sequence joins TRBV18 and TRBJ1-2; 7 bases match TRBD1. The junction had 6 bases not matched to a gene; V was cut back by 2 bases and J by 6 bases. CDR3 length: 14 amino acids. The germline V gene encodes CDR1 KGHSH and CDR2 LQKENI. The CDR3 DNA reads TGTGCCAGCTCACCAAGTCGGCAGGGGGATGGCTACACCTTC. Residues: CASSPSRQGDGYTF.

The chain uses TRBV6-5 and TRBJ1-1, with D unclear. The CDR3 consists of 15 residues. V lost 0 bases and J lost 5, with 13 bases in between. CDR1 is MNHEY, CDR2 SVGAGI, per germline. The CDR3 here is CASSYSSGMETEAFF. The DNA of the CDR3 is TGTGCCAGCAGTTACTCGTCGGGGATGGAAACTGAAGCTTTCTTT.

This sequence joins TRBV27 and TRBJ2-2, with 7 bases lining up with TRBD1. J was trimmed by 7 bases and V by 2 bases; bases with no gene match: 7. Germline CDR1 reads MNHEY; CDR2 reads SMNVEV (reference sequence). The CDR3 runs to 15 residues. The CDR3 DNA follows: TGTGCCAGCAGTTTAGAGGCAGGGGGTGGCGGGGAGCTGTTTTTT. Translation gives CASSLEAGGGGELFF.

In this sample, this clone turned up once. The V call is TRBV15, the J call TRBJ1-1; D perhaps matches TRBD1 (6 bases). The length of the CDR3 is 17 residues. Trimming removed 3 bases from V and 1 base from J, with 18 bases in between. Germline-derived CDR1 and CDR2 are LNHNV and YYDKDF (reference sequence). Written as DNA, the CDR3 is TGTGCCACCAGCAGGCCCACGGGGGGGGGCTGGAACACTGAAGCTTTCTTT. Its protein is CATSRPTGGGWNTEAFF.

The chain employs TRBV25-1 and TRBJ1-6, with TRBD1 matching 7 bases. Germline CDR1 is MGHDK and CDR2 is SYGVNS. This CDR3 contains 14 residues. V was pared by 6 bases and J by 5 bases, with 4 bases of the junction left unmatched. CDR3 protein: CASSRQGHNSPLHF. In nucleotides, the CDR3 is TGTGCCAGCAGCCGACAGGGTCATAATTCACCCCTCCACTTT. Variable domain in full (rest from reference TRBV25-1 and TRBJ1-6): EADIYQTPRYLVIGTGKKITLECSQTMGHDKMYWYQQDPGMELHLIHYSYGVNSTEKGDLSSESTVSRIRTEHFPLTLESARPSHTSQYLCASSRQGHNSPLHFGNGTRLTVT.

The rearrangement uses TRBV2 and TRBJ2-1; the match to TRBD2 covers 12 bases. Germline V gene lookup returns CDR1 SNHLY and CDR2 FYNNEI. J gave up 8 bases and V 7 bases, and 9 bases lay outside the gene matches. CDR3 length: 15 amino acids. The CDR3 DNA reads TGTGCCAGCACCCCGAGACTAGCGGGAGTGGATGAGCAGTTCTTC. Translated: CASTPRLAGVDEQFF.

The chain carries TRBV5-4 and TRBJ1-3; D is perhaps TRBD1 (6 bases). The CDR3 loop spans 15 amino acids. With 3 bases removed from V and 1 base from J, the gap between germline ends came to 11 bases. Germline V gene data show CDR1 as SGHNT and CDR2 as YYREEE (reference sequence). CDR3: CASSWDIGSGNTIYF. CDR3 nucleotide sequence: TGTGCCAGCAGCTGGGACATCGGTTCTGGAAACACCATATATTTT.